This TCR beta chain was identified in a study of T cell responses to AZD1222 COVID-19 vaccine (dated by TCRdb to about 2021). Concerning the study at large: Because spike-specific TCR depth and breadth did not differ between the two schedules, AZD1222 recipients who got a second dose at roughly 4 weeks were pooled with those who got a second dose at roughly 12 weeks. TCR sequencing covered roughly 230 trial participants: around 210 given two doses of AZD1222 and approximately 26 given two doses of MenACWY control vaccine. Enrollment into the trials was organized by age into subgroups of 18-55, 56-69 and 70-plus years, and those subgroups contained about 160, 30 and 59 TCR-sequenced participants, respectively. The full study reports these points: After two AZD1222 doses, spike-specific TCR breadth and depth were significantly higher than at day 0 and than in MenACWY recipients. Because no day 14 peak-response samples were available, repertoires were characterized only after the peak T cell response. Conclusions about previously exposed vaccinees are limited, since just five or six AZD1222 recipients were seropositive for SARS-CoV-2 at baseline. Reportedly, close to half of the unique spike-specific TCRs recognized epitopes lying outside the regions that are mutated in the B.1.351 and B.1.1.7 variants. In the small 56-69-year group, the increase in depth fell short of significance, most likely because of low power. Most participants were white British and females outnumbered males, and the authors suggested that clonal diversity may have been underestimated. CD4 TCRs associated with the vaccine covered the entire spike protein, and the dominant responses were in regions 160-218 and 743-854.

With regard to this clone: The antigen it recognizes is unknown. No qualities accompany the bases; no much larger clone lies one base away.

The CDR3 regions of human TCRbeta chains were subjected to immunosequencing. For the original study's pipeline: TCRs in the repertoires were compared against a reference library of SARS-CoV-2-specific TCRs that had been generated with the MIRA antigen-specificity platform. Breadth was defined as the fraction of unique TCRs that were SARS-CoV-2-associated, and depth was defined as the fraction of total T cells that were SARS-CoV-2-associated. Using the MIRA data, every spike-specific TCR was mapped to the spike region that the TCR reacted to and assigned to either a CD4 or a CD8 class. Log10-transformed breadth and depth values were compared by one-way ANOVA with Sidak's multiple comparisons tests. The immuneACCESS repertoire file appears here via TCRdb, limited to in-frame rearrangements. These files lack a portion of the clones; in checked studies, under half of the deficit traces to unresolved V genes, and the cause of the others is not known. Clone size and V and J calls were adopted from that table, with D and trimming inferred from the DNA. This sample is represented by some 140,000 clones; around 90% of them were singletons. The top ten clonotypes cover 1.5% to 2% of the sample.

The CDR3 runs 14 residues from the cysteine to the phenylalanine. Kept here is only the CDR3 DNA, which spans 42 bases and is read in frame from base 1. As encoded in the germline V gene, CDR1 is SGHTA while CDR2 is FQGNSA. A distance of 9 bases separates the germline ends of V and J, which lose 1 base and 4 bases respectively. The time point label on this specimen signifies: baseline before first vaccination. Samples from vaccinated people were obtained from the UK trials COV001 and COV002, which included a single-blind randomized controlled phase 2/3 trial of AZD1222 (ChAdOx1 nCoV-19) in healthy adults. For TCRbeta chain sequencing, PBMC samples from trial participants were taken at day 0 and at day 28 after the second dose.

The sequence links TRBV7-2 to TRBJ2-3; the D segment cannot be called with confidence. Source: peripheral blood, taken on day 0 of AZD1222 vaccination. The sequence was collected from an adult in good health. The nucleotide sequence reads as follows: TGTGCCAGCAGCTTAGGGCCCACTGCAGATACGCAGTATTTT. It encodes CASSLGPTADTQYF.